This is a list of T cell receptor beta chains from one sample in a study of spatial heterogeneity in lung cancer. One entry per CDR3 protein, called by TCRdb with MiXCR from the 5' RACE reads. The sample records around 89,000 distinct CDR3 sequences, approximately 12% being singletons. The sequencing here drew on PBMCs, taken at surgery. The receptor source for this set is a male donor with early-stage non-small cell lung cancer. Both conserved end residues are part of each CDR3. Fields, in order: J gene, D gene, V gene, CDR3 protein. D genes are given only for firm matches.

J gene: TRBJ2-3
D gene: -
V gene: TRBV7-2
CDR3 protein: CASSLALGGRDTQYF

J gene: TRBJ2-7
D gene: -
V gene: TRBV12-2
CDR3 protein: CASRLLLVRESTYEQYF

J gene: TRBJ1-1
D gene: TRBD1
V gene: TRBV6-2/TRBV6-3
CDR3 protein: CASRPGTGVSEAFF

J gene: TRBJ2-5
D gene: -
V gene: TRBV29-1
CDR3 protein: CSVRPQETQYF

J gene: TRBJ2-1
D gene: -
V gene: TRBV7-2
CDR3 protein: CASRGTENEQFF

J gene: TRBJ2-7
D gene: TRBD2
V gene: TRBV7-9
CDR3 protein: CASSLQPSGGQQYF

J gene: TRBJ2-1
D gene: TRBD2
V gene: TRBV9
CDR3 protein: CASSAGGTSVYNEQFF

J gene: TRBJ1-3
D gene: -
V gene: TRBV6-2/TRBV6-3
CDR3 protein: CASGFDLYSGNTIYF

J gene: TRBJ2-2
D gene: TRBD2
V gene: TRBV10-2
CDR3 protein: CALANALAGASGVRELFF

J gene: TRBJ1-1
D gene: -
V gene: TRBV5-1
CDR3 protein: CASSLGRESTEAFF

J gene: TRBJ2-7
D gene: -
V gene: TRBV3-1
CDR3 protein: CASSQDVGNSEQYF

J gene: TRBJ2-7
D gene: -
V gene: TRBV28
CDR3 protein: CASRAGGQIKLYEQYF

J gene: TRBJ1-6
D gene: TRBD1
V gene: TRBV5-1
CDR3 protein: CASSEGQGGSPLHF

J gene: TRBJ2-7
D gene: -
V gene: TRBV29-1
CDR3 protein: CSVIGQGSRGEQYF

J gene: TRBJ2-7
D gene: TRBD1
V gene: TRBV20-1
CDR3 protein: CSASRDRAYEQYF

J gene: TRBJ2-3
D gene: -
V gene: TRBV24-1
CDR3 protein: CATSDLNEVGSNTDTQYF